The present entry profiles one TCR beta chain with its context. Its antigen has not been determined. No much larger clonotype is one base removed from it; base qualities were not supplied. This record comes from a study of T cell responses to AZD1222 COVID-19 vaccine (dated by TCRdb to the early 2020s). Background on the whole study: AZD1222 recipients with second doses at about 4 weeks or about 12 weeks were pooled, because spike-specific TCR depth and breadth did not differ between schedules. Enrollment into the trials was organized by age into subgroups of 18-55, 56-69 and 70-plus years, and those subgroups contained 148, 28 and 57 TCR-sequenced participants, respectively. TCR sequencing was performed for about 250 trial participants, of whom around 200 were given two doses of AZD1222 and around 25 were given two doses of MenACWY control vaccine. The full study reports these points: CD4 TCRs associated with the vaccine covered the entire spike protein, and the dominant responses were in regions 160-218 and 743-854. Reportedly, close to half of the unique spike-specific TCRs recognized epitopes lying outside the regions that are mutated in the B.1.351 and B.1.1.7 variants. The 56-69-year group was small, and its depth increase did not reach significance, likely because of low power. Because no day 14 peak-response samples were available, repertoires were characterized only after the peak T cell response. Participants were mostly white British and included more females than males, and it was suggested by the authors that clonal diversity may have been underestimated. Only six or seven AZD1222 recipients were SARS-CoV-2 seropositive at baseline, limiting conclusions about previously exposed vaccinees. A significant rise in spike-specific TCR breadth and depth was observed after two AZD1222 doses relative to day 0 and relative to MenACWY recipients.

The CDR3 regions of human TCRbeta chains were analyzed by immunosequencing. Processing in the source paper ran as follows. TCRs in the repertoires were compared against a reference library of SARS-CoV-2-specific TCRs that had been generated with the MIRA antigen-specificity platform. Breadth was defined as the fraction of unique TCRs that were SARS-CoV-2-associated. Depth was defined as the fraction of total T cells that were SARS-CoV-2-associated. Using the MIRA data, each spike-specific TCR was assigned both to the spike region to which the TCR was reactive and to a CD4 or CD8 class. Log10-transformed breadth and depth values were compared by one-way ANOVA with Sidak's multiple comparisons tests. This immuneACCESS table, as held by TCRdb, lists in-frame sequences with V and J called but not all clones. Of the missing ones, under half trace to an unresolved V gene in checked studies; the others have no known cause. The V and J calls and the clone size are those of that table, but D and trimming were determined from the DNA. The sample table records approximately 130,000 clones; approximately 93% of these occur just once. Approximately 3.1% of the sample rests with the top ten.

The germline V gene provides CDR1 SGHDN and CDR2 FVKESK. The CDR3 contains 13 residues, cysteine and phenylalanine counted. Of all the DNA, just the CDR3 is kept, 39 bases in frame from base 1. V sheds 3 bases and J sheds 2 bases, leaving 8 bases between their ends. The sample's time point, from its label and the paper: baseline before first vaccination. Vaccinee samples came from UK trials COV001 and COV002, including a single-blind randomized controlled phase 2/3 trial of AZD1222 (ChAdOx1 nCoV-19) in healthy adults. For TCRbeta chain sequencing, PBMC samples from trial participants were taken at day 0 and at day 28 after the second dose.

Recombination connected TRBV14 to TRBJ2-7; no D gene call is confident. The receptor was isolated from an adult in good health. Sequenced material: peripheral blood, taken on day 0 of AZD1222 vaccination. The CDR3 is CASSQLATYEQYF. The bases read TGTGCCAGCAGCCAGCTCGCTACCTACGAGCAGTACTTC.